The T cell receptor beta chain under discussion was sequenced for a study of blood T cell repertoires in COVID-19. Study as a whole: Sources were T cells, B-cell-depleted T cells, or PBMCs; the material itself was cDNA or gDNA.

In the original analysis: Researchers report that nucleated cell counts were estimated from reference gene primer amplification. Here immunoSEQ multiplex PCR was the method, and the copy in TCRdb shows in-frame clones only, minus some. For V, J and clone size, that table is used; D and trimming come from the DNA. The sample contains some 99,000 clones, approximately 87% of which appear only once. The germline V and J ends were trimmed by 4 bases and 4 bases, with 9 bases remaining between them. This CDR3 is 13 amino acids long. From germline, CDR1 is SEHNR and CDR2 FQNEAQ (reference sequence). The chain recombines TRBV7-9 with TRBJ2-3; D perhaps matches TRBD1 (6 bases). The sequenced material came from peripheral blood. The clonotype was recovered from a woman aged 60-75 years with acute or convalescent COVID-19. The CDR3 coding sequence is TGTGCCAGCAGCTCAACAGGGTCAGATACGCAGTATTTT. This encodes CASSSTGSDTQYF. Using reference TRBV7-9 and TRBJ2-3 for the parts outside the CDR3, the full variable domain is DTGVSQNPRHKITKRGQNVTFRCDPISEHNRLYWYRQTLGQGPEFLTYFQNEAQLEKSRLLSDRFSAERPKGSFSTLEIQRTEQGDSAMYLCASSSTGSDTQYFGPGTRLTVL.